This T cell receptor beta chain was retrieved from a study of T cell responses to AZD1222 COVID-19 vaccine. TCRdb keeps only in-frame clones here, not all; method: immunoSEQ multiplex PCR. This repertoire shows 26,000 or so clones, 80% to 95% found once; its top ten account for around 8%. From germline, CDR1 is LGHDT and CDR2 YNNKEL (reference sequence). The CDR3 loop spans 14 amino acids. V gave up 0 bases and J gave up 7 bases, with 7 bases separating them. The origin of this receptor is an adult who received the AZD1222 COVID-19 vaccine. V gene TRBV3-1 (or the pseudogene TRBV3-2) combines with J gene TRBJ1-6; D not certain. Sequenced material: peripheral blood, taken 28 days after the second AZD1222 dose. The CDR3 region is CASSQEVGNSPLHF. The DNA of the CDR3 is TGTGCCAGCAGCCAAGAAGTCGGGAATTCACCCCTCCACTTT.